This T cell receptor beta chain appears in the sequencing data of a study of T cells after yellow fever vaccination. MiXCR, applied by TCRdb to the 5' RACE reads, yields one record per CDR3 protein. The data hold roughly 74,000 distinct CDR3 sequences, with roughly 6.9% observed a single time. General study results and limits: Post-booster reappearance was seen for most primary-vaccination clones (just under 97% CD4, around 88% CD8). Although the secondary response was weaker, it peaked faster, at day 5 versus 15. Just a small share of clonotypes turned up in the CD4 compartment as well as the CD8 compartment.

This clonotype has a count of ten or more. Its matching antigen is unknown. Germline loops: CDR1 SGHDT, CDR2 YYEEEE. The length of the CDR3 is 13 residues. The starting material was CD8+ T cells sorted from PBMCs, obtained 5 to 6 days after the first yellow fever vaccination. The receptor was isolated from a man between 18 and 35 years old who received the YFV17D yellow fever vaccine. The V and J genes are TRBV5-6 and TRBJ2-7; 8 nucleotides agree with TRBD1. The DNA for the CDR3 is TGTGCCAGCAGCCCTACGGGACAGGAATTCTATACGGTC. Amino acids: CASSPTGQEFYTV.